This record concerns one TCR beta chain sequence. The target antigen is unknown. The CDR3 end shows no conserved phenylalanine or tryptophan, and so a read error is likely. Researchers defined stable Graves' hyperthyroidism as no ophthalmopathy progression within 18 months. Exclusions: uncontrolled infection, other autoimmune disease, pregnancy, lactation. RNA transcripts yielded amplified TCR beta CDR3 regions. Primed by the HTBI set, a first-round RT-PCR was run on the TCR CDR3. TCRdb passed the multiplex PCR reads through MiXCR, listing each CDR3 protein once. The sample carries approximately 28,000 distinct CDR3 sequences, 45% recorded once. This entry comes from a study of T cells in Graves' hyperthyroidism and ophthalmopathy. Study conclusions and caveats: Within blood appeared most thyroid clonotypes that had expanded above 0.001. The model made its ophthalmopathy prediction, and onset followed a median around 6.9 months later.

Germline values: CDR1 MGHRA, CDR2 YSYEKL. Trimming shortened V by 1 base and J by 4 bases, and 8 bases separated the two germline ends. The CDR3 is 13 residues long. The sequenced sample was blood. The TCR was taken from a woman in her twenties or thirties with Graves' hyperthyroidism. This chain links TRBV4-1 with TRBJ2-7; the D is unclear. The CDR3 is CASSQVSAYEQYS. The CDR3 DNA is TGCGCCAGCAGCCAAGTTTCGGCTTACGAGCAGTACTCC.